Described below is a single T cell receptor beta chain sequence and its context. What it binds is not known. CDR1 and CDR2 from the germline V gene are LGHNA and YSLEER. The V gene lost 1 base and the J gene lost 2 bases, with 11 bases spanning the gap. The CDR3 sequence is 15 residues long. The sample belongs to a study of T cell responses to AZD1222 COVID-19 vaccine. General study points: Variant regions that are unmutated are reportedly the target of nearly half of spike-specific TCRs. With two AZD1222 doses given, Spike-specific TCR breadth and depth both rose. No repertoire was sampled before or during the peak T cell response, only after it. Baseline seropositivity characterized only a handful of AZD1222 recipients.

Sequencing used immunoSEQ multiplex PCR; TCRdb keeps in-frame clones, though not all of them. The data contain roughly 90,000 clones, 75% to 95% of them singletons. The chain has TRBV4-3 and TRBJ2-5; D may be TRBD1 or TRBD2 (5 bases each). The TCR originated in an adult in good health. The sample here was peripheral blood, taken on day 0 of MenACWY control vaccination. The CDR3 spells CASSQGMGVQETQYF. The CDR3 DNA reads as TGCGCCAGCAGCCAAGGAATGGGGGTGCAAGAGACCCAGTACTTC.